These 25 T cell receptor beta chains originate from one sample sequenced in a study of T cells in Graves' hyperthyroidism and ophthalmopathy. Amplified regions were TCR beta CDR3 sequences from RNA transcripts. A set of HTBI primers served as the primers for a first-round RT-PCR of the TCR CDR3. From the multiplex PCR reads, TCRdb called clonotypes with MiXCR, one entry per CDR3 protein. Of 330,000 or so distinct CDR3 sequences listed, around a fifth are singletons. Input material: blood. All receptors derive from a man aged 50 or older with Graves' ophthalmopathy.

This clonotype was detected a few times. V is TRBV28 and J is TRBJ1-2; 8 nucleotides agree with TRBD1. V lost 5 bases, J lost 4 bases, and 12 bases stayed unmatched. The CDR3 has 16 residues. The germline gives CDR1 MDHEN, CDR2 SYDVKM. The DNA for the CDR3 is TGTGCCAGCAGTGGACGGACAGGGAACTTTCTCTATGGCTACACCTTC. Its translation: CASSGRTGNFLYGYTF.

The V call is TRBV12-3 or TRBV12-4, the J call TRBJ2-1, with TRBD2 matching over 8 bases. The junction had 9 bases not matched to a gene; V was cut back by 8 bases and J by 9 bases. CDR3 length equals 13 residues. The CDR3 protein is CASGERELGEQFF. In DNA, the CDR3 is TGTGCCAGCGGAGAGCGGGAGTTAGGTGAGCAGTTCTTC.

This chain links TRBV6-1 with TRBJ1-4; 8 bases are shared with TRBD1. The CDR3 loop spans 14 amino acids. Germline V CDR1 and CDR2: MNHNS, SASEGT. V shed 5 bases, J shed 7 bases, and the junction held 6 bases outside the gene matches. Here the CDR3 reads CASSWTGNTEKLFF. The CDR3 bases are TGTGCCAGCAGTTGGACAGGGAATACTGAAAAACTGTTTTTT.

This clonotype has just a few counts. The rearrangement links TRBV7-2 to TRBJ2-7; 8 positions match TRBD2. Looked up from germline, CDR1 is SGHTA and CDR2 is FQGNSA. V dropped 3 bases and J dropped 2; count of bases not matched to a gene: 9. CDR3 length: 16 residues. For the CDR3, the DNA is TGTGCCAGCAGCTTGGGAGCGGGAGCTTCCCCCTACGAGCAGTACTTC. Its translation is CASSLGAGASPYEQYF.

The V gene is TRBV7-2, the J gene TRBJ2-7; D call uncertain. The germline V gene has CDR1 SGHTA and CDR2 FQGNSA. This CDR3 spans 11 amino acids. V was trimmed by 5 bases and J by 5 bases, leaving 7 bases between them. CDR3 DNA sequence: TGTGCCAGCAGCACCGACAACGAGCAGTACTTC. It translates to CASSTDNEQYF.

There are a few counts of this clonotype. The V and J genes are TRBV10-2 and TRBJ1-5; 10 bases are a match to TRBD1. This CDR3 is built from 16 residues. With V trimmed by 6 bases and J by 0 bases, 5 bases remained unmatched. CDR1 is WSHSY and CDR2 is SAAADI in the germline V gene. The CDR3 coding sequence is TGCGCCAGCAGAGCCGGGACAGGGGATAGCAATCAGCCCCAGCATTTT. Translated: CASRAGTGDSNQPQHF.

The rearrangement links TRBV28 to TRBJ1-5; D is ambiguous. Trimming left V 6 bases short and J 1 base short, with 16 bases between. There are 16 residues in the CDR3. CDR1 is MDHEN and CDR2 is SYDVKM in the germline V gene. The CDR3 coding sequence is TGTGCCAGCAGCTCCCTTATAGACTACAGCAATCAGCCCCAGCATTTT. This codes for CASSSLIDYSNQPQHF.

CDR3 DNA sequence: TGTGCCAGCATGAGGGACGGGAGAGGCACCGGGGAGCTGTTTTTT. Protein product: CASMRDGRGTGELFF. The V gene is TRBV2, the J gene TRBJ2-2; perhaps TRBD2 as D (6 bases). The CDR3 runs to 15 residues. CDR1 is SNHLY, CDR2 FYNNEI, per germline. Trimming shortened V by 7 bases and J by 4 bases, and 16 bases separated the two germline ends.

The V gene is TRBV14, the J gene TRBJ1-1; D uncertain. The germline V gene encodes CDR1 SGHDN and CDR2 FVKESK. Trimming took off 4 bases at V and 4 bases at J, with 16 bases between the two ends. This CDR3 spans 15 amino acids. CDR3 in amino acids: CASSPLGGRTTEAFF. The CDR3 DNA is TGTGCCAGCAGCCCCCTGGGAGGGAGGACCACTGAAGCTTTCTTT.

There are many counts of this clonotype. The chain links TRBV2 to TRBJ2-5, with 7 positions matching TRBD1. Unmatched junction bases numbered 11, after V lost 11 bases and J lost 5 bases. The CDR3 extends over 13 amino acids. Germline CDR1 is SNHLY and CDR2 is FYNNEI. CDR3 sequence (DNA): TGTGCCTCCCACAGGGGTACTACGGAGACCCAGTACTTC. This codes for CASHRGTTETQYF.

This clonotype was detected only a few times. The V gene is TRBV5-1, the J gene TRBJ1-3; a possible D gene is TRBD1 (5 bases). V lost 5 bases and J 0 bases, leaving 12 bases between the germline ends. Germline lookup yields CDR1 SGHRS and CDR2 YFSETQ. The CDR3 length is 15 residues. CDR3 bases: TGCGCCAGCAGGGCGACAGATAACTCTGGAAACACCATATATTTT. Its translation is CASRATDNSGNTIYF.

The chain joins TRBV7-2 to TRBJ2-3, with 11 nucleotides matching TRBD2. CDR1 is SGHTA and CDR2 is FQGNSA in the germline V gene. J gave up 3 bases and V 5 bases, and 4 bases lay outside the gene matches. The CDR3 is 15 amino acids. CDR3 protein: CASSPRTSGTDTQYF. The CDR3 nucleotides read TGTGCCAGCAGCCCGAGGACTAGCGGGACAGATACGCAGTATTTT.

Regarding this clonotype: A much larger clone lies a single base off, so this may be a read error. V is TRBV11-2 and J is TRBJ2-5, with TRBD1 identical over 7 bases. The CDR3 runs 16 residues. Germline-derived CDR1 and CDR2 are SGHAT and FQNNGV. Written as DNA, the CDR3 is TGTGCCAGCAGCTTGGGACAGAAGGAAACCGTAGTGACCCTGTACTTC. Translating gives CASSLGQKETVVTLYF.

This clonotype was recorded many times. CDR3 region: CAVFKNTIYF. Written as DNA, the CDR3 is TGTGCAGTCTTCAAAAACACCATATATTTT. The chain joins TRBV28 to TRBJ1-3, with unresolved D. The CDR3 consists of 10 residues. The germline V gene has CDR1 MDHEN and CDR2 SYDVKM.

This clonotype has only a few counts. This chain links TRBV20-1 with TRBJ2-5, with 8 nucleotides matching TRBD1. This CDR3 has 14 residues. Germline assignment: CDR1 DFQATT and CDR2 SNEGSKA (reference sequence). V was pared by 6 bases and J by 5 bases, with 11 bases of the junction left unmatched. DNA of the CDR3: TGCAGTGCCACCAGACAGGGGAGGTGGGAGACCCAGTACTTC. It yields the protein CSATRQGRWETQYF.

The table lists this clonotype with many counts. CDR3 protein: CASSWGGGTEAFF. The CDR3 nucleotides are TGTGCCAGCAGCTGGGGAGGAGGGACTGAAGCTTTCTTT. The rearrangement links TRBV3-1 to TRBJ1-1; the D is unclear. Germline CDR1 LGHDT, CDR2 YNNKEL (reference sequence). The length of the CDR3 is 13 residues. The V end lost 5 bases, the J end lost 5 bases, and 12 bases lay between the germline ends.

This sequence joins TRBV20-1 and TRBJ1-5; 8 positions match TRBD1. Germline trimming cut 3 bases from V and 4 bases from J; bases unmatched to any gene: 5. Germline V CDR1 and CDR2: DFQATT, SNEGSKA (reference sequence). The length of the CDR3 is 14 residues. CDR3 sequence: CSARGTGSNQPQHF. The CDR3 DNA reads TGCAGTGCTAGGGGGACAGGTTCAAATCAGCCCCAGCATTTT.

This chain's CDR3 is CASQKGTGFNEQFF. CDR3 nucleotides: TGTGCCAGCCAGAAAGGGACAGGGTTCAATGAGCAGTTCTTC. V and J are TRBV7-3 and TRBJ2-1; 9 bases fit TRBD1. V was clipped by 8 bases and J by 6 bases; unmatched bases: 8. In germline, CDR1 is SGHTA, CDR2 FQGTGA. This CDR3 region has 14 residues.

This sequence joins TRBV7-9 and TRBJ2-1; D is unresolved. CDR3 length: 14 residues. The V and J ends lost 5 bases and 3 bases respectively, with 11 bases between them. Germline V gene data show CDR1 as SEHNR and CDR2 as FQNEAQ (reference sequence). CDR3 region: CASSASQIYNEQFF. The CDR3 region has the DNA TGTGCCAGCAGCGCCAGCCAGATCTACAATGAGCAGTTCTTC.

DNA of the CDR3: TGCGCCAGCAGCTTTAGCAATGAGCAGTTCTTC. As protein: CASSFSNEQFF. The V gene is TRBV5-1, the J gene TRBJ2-1, with D hard to call. Deletions cut 2 bases from V and 6 bases from J, with 3 bases between. CDR1 SGHRS and CDR2 YFSETQ come from the germline V gene. The CDR3 spans 11 residues.

The rearrangement uses TRBV20-1 and TRBJ2-7; TRBD1 aligns across 9 bases. The CDR3 has 15 amino acids. CDR1 DFQATT and CDR2 SNEGSKA come from the germline V gene (reference sequence). Trimming cost V 4 bases and J 1 base; bases outside gene matches: 8. CDR3 DNA: TGCAGTGCTACCCTGAGGGACAGGGCTTCCTACGAGCAGTACTTC. Its protein product is CSATLRDRASYEQYF.

V gene TRBV28 combines with J gene TRBJ2-7, with 9 bases aligning to TRBD1. With V trimmed by 7 bases and J by 1 base, 11 bases remained unmatched. The germline gives CDR1 MDHEN, CDR2 SYDVKM. This CDR3 region has 16 residues. As DNA, the CDR3 is TGTGCCAGCACCCTGGGCCCGACAGGGGGTTCCTACGAGCAGTACTTC. Amino acid sequence: CASTLGPTGGSYEQYF.

J is TRBJ1-3 and V is TRBV28; TRBD1 agrees at 9 bases. Germline-derived CDR1 and CDR2 are MDHEN and SYDVKM. J was trimmed by 2 bases and V by 3 bases; bases with no gene match: 2. This CDR3 region has 15 residues. The CDR3 DNA reads TGTGCCAGCAGTTTCCGACAGGGGGCTGGAAACACCATATATTTT. Encoded protein: CASSFRQGAGNTIYF.

The table lists this clonotype with many counts. The chain recombines TRBV11-2 with TRBJ1-1; D gene ambiguous. The CDR3 is made up of 13 amino acids. Trimming left V 8 bases short and J 2 bases short, with 12 bases between. Germline CDR1 reads SGHAT; CDR2 reads FQNNGV. The CDR3 region is CASSAGSNTEAFF. Here the CDR3 DNA reads TGTGCCAGCTCGGCGGGGAGTAACACTGAAGCTTTCTTT.

In this sample, this clonotype turned up many times. The chain carries TRBV4-1 and TRBJ2-3, with D perhaps matching TRBD2 (6 bases). CDR3 size: 23 residues. With 2 bases removed from V and 0 bases from J, the gap between germline ends came to 33 bases. Germline V CDR1 and CDR2: MGHRA, YSYEKL. CDR3 nucleotide sequence: TGCGCCAGCAGCCAACCGGGACTGAGGACGACTAATCCGATAATGACTAGCACAGATACGCAGTATTTT. Its protein product is CASSQPGLRTTNPIMTSTDTQYF.